Below, 30 T cell receptor beta chains from the same sample are listed, as sequenced in a study of regulatory T cells in long-lasting Graves disease. As for time point: newly diagnosed GD, antithyroid drugs for less than 3 months. RNA isolated from PBMCs was used to make the TCR library. Library construction for TCR beta used iRepertoire HTBI primers and Arm-PCR of CDR3 regions. MiXCR was run by TCRdb on the multiplex PCR reads, yielding one entry per CDR3 protein. The sample yields around 400,000 distinct CDR3 sequences, approximately 15% seen once. This same sample was also taken into another study, of T cells in Graves' hyperthyroidism and ophthalmopathy.

The sequenced sample was peripheral blood mononuclear cells (PBMCs), obtained at new diagnosis, from a patient treated with antithyroid drugs. The origin of the receptors is a woman aged 40 to 50 with Graves disease.

In this sample, this clonotype turned up many times. The chain has TRBV29-1 and TRBJ2-3; D is uncertain. The CDR3 contains 11 residues. From germline, CDR1 is SQVTM and CDR2 ANQGSEA. V lost 4 bases and J lost 4, with 6 bases in between. DNA for the CDR3: TGCAGCGTTGGGAGATCAGATACGCAGTATTTT. Encoded protein: CSVGRSDTQYF.

This clonotype was picked up many times. The gene calls are TRBV7-6 and TRBJ2-2; the match to TRBD1 covers 8 bases. CDR3 length: 18 residues. Germline V gene data show CDR1 as SGHVS and CDR2 as FNYEAQ. V was pared by 5 bases and J by 3 bases, with 14 bases of the junction left unmatched. CDR3 in amino acids: CASSRQGLRGRDTGELFF. In nucleotides, the CDR3 is TGTGCCAGCAGCCGACAGGGCCTCAGGGGGCGGGACACCGGGGAGCTGTTTTTT.

The sample holds a few counts of this clonotype. The J gene is TRBJ2-3, the V gene TRBV7-8; the match to TRBD2 covers 14 bases. The germline V gene encodes CDR1 SGHVS and CDR2 FQNEAQ. The V and J ends lost 5 bases and 0 bases, in that order; junction bases with no gene match: 10. The CDR3 length is 19 residues. CDR3: CASSLTRLAGGPSTDTQYF. CDR3 bases: TGTGCCAGCAGCCTCACTCGACTAGCGGGAGGGCCTAGCACAGATACGCAGTATTTT.

This clonotype has a handful of counts. The rearrangement links TRBV12-3 or TRBV12-4 to TRBJ1-2; D remains ambiguous. The CDR3 has 13 residues. Trimming pared 3 bases from V and 4 bases from J, leaving 9 bases between. This chain's CDR3 is CASSFKRVYGYTF. CDR3 coding DNA: TGTGCCAGCAGTTTCAAGCGGGTCTATGGCTACACCTTC.

This clonotype appeared many times. This CDR3 is CASSIGQGGYEQYF. CDR3 DNA sequence: TGTGCCAGTAGTATCGGCCAGGGGGGGTACGAGCAGTACTTC. The chain combines TRBV19 with TRBJ2-7; D is tentatively TRBD1 or TRBD2 (7 bases each). The CDR3 length is 14 residues. Trimming shortened V by 3 bases and J by 4 bases, and 13 bases separated the two germline ends. The germline CDR1 and CDR2 sequences are LNHDA and SQIVND (reference sequence).

This clonotype was detected only a few times. It may be a read error: a sequence one base away is much more abundant. The gene calls are TRBV12-3 or TRBV12-4 and TRBJ1-1, with a possible D match to TRBD1 (5 bases). The CDR3 runs 14 residues. This chain's CDR3 is CASSLGQMNTEALF. CDR3 DNA sequence: TGTGCCAGCAGTTTAGGACAGATGAACACTGAAGCTCTCTTT.

Only a few counts were recorded for this clonotype. The gene calls are TRBV7-9 and TRBJ2-7; D not resolved. The CDR3 sequence is 16 residues long. Germline loops: CDR1 SEHNR, CDR2 FQNEAQ (reference sequence). Trimming shortened V by 1 base and J by 2 bases, and 15 bases separated the two germline ends. The chain's CDR3 is CASSLVGSSATYEQYF. The CDR3 DNA reads TGTGCCAGCAGCTTAGTAGGTTCCAGCGCTACCTACGAGCAGTACTTC.

This clonotype occurred many times. The chain recombines TRBV14 with TRBJ2-3, with TRBD2 identical over 9 bases. The CDR3 length is 14 residues. CDR1 and CDR2 from the germline V gene are SGHDN and FVKESK. The ends lost 4 bases at V and 1 base at J; junction bases unmatched: 0. The DNA of the CDR3 is TGTGCCAGCAGCCGGACTAGCGGCACAGATACGCAGTATTTT. Translated: CASSRTSGTDTQYF.

This clonotype was recorded many times. The gene calls are TRBV7-6 and TRBJ2-1; TRBD2 agrees at 14 bases. Germline CDR1 is SGHVS and CDR2 is FNYEAQ. This CDR3 has 18 amino acids. Germline trimming cut 5 bases from V and 5 bases from J; bases unmatched to any gene: 11. This chain's CDR3 is CASSARTGTSGRHNEQFF. In DNA form, the CDR3 reads TGTGCCAGCAGCGCACGAACCGGGACTAGCGGGAGACACAATGAGCAGTTCTTC.

Ten or more counts support this clonotype. The gene calls are TRBV5-6 and TRBJ1-5; possible D gene TRBD1, 5 bases. Per the germline V gene, CDR1 is SGHDT and CDR2 is YYEEEE. V lost 1 base and J lost 1, with 9 bases in between. The CDR3 consists of 15 residues. CDR3 DNA sequence: TGTGCCAGCAGCTTGCGGGGACCGAGCAATCAGCCCCAGCATTTT. It encodes CASSLRGPSNQPQHF.

This clonotype was seen many times. The genes are TRBV11-3 and TRBJ2-7; TRBD2 matches 8 bases. With 3 bases clipped from V and 2 bases from J, the junction kept 6 bases outside the gene matches. The CDR3 length is 15 residues. Germline CDR1 reads SGHNT; CDR2 reads YENEEA. Written as DNA, the CDR3 is TGTGCCAGCAGCTTTGGGATAGCGGGGACCTACGAGCAGTACTTC. It specifies CASSFGIAGTYEQYF.

This rearrangement joins TRBV9 to TRBJ1-6; no reliable D call. The V end was cut by 3 bases, the J end by 7 bases, with 14 bases between. The V gene's germline CDR1 is SGDLS and CDR2 YYNGEE. This CDR3 has 15 amino acids. In DNA, the CDR3 is TGTGCCAGCAGCGGGTCTAGTGTGCAAAATTCACCCCTCCACTTT. Residues: CASSGSSVQNSPLHF.

In this sample, this clonotype turned up a few times. Since a far larger clone is one base different, this is likely a read error. The chain recombines TRBV6-1 with TRBJ2-7; the D is unclear. Between the trimmed V and J ends, which lost 3 bases and 2 bases, there was a span of 2 bases. Germline values: CDR1 MNHNS, CDR2 SASEGT. The CDR3 has 11 amino acids. CDR3 in amino acids: CASSDPYEQYF. The DNA of the CDR3 is TGTGCCAGCAGTGACCCCTACGAGCAGTACTTC.

The CDR3: CASSQDHAGGTEKLFF. Here the CDR3 DNA reads TGCGCCAGCAGCCAAGATCACGCAGGGGGCACAGAAAAACTGTTTTTT. The genes are TRBV4-1 and TRBJ1-4; 8 bases are shared with TRBD1. The CDR3 totals 16 residues. Germline-derived CDR1 and CDR2 are MGHRA and YSYEKL. The V gene end was trimmed by 0 bases and the J gene end by 8 bases; junction bases not matched to a gene: 8.

This clonotype was counted ten times or more. The chain carries TRBV7-2 and TRBJ1-5, with a possible D match to TRBD1 (6 bases). Germline values: CDR1 SGHTA, CDR2 FQGNSA. The CDR3 runs 13 residues. V was cut by 5 bases and J by 7 bases, with 12 bases left in between. CDR3 region: CASSRGHQQPQHF. The CDR3 DNA follows: TGTGCCAGCAGCCGGGGACATCAGCAGCCCCAGCATTTT.

This clonotype occurred once. The chain has TRBV7-8 and TRBJ1-1, with D perhaps TRBD1 (6 bases). The V gene lost 1 base and the J gene lost 1 base, with 10 bases spanning the gap. The germline V gene has CDR1 SGHVS and CDR2 FQNEAQ. The CDR3 loop spans 15 amino acids. The CDR3 DNA reads TGTGCCAGCAGCTTAGGAGGAGGGGGGAACACTGAAGCTTTCTTT. Protein product: CASSLGGGGNTEAFF.

This clonotype was observed at least ten times. The rearrangement links TRBV11-1 to TRBJ2-1; 10 nucleotides align to TRBD2. CDR1 and CDR2 from the germline V gene are SGHAT and FQDESV (reference sequence). This CDR3 has 15 amino acids. V shed 7 bases, J shed 8 bases, and the junction held 11 bases outside the gene matches. The CDR3 loop is CASTQREGRGYEQFF. CDR3 sequence (DNA): TGTGCCAGCACGCAGCGGGAGGGCCGGGGCTATGAGCAGTTCTTC.

The sample holds many counts of this clonotype. The gene calls are TRBV7-3 and TRBJ2-3; a possible D gene is TRBD1 (7 bases). The CDR3 totals 14 residues. V lost 5 bases to trimming and J lost 1 base, with 10 bases between them. Looked up from germline, CDR1 is SGHTA and CDR2 is FQGTGA. The CDR3 DNA is TGTGCCAGCAGCCAGGGGGGAGGCACAGATACGCAGTATTTT. Protein sequence: CASSQGGGTDTQYF.

This clonotype is a singleton in its sample. The chain recombines TRBV5-1 with TRBJ1-3; D uncertain. The germline V gene has CDR1 SGHRS and CDR2 YFSETQ. This CDR3 contains 15 residues. V lost 4 bases and J lost 2, with 13 bases in between. CDR3: CASSGVPGTGNTIYF. The DNA of the CDR3 is TGCGCCAGCAGCGGGGTCCCGGGGACTGGAAACACCATATATTTT.

This clonotype was seen many times. This chain connects TRBV6-2 or TRBV6-3 to TRBJ2-1; either TRBD1 or TRBD2 may fit D (6 bases each). V was shortened by 4 bases and J by 5 bases, with 12 bases between the two germline ends. The CDR3 covers 14 residues. CDR1 is MNHEY and CDR2 is SVGEGT in the germline V gene. The DNA of the CDR3 is TGTGCCAGCAGTTTCCGGGGGCACCACAATGAGCAGTTCTTC. It is translated as CASSFRGHHNEQFF.

This clonotype was observed at least ten times. This chain links TRBV28 with TRBJ2-7; D perhaps matches TRBD1 (6 bases). Trimming took 3 bases from V and 0 from J, leaving 18 bases between them. Germline CDR1 and CDR2: MDHEN and SYDVKM. The CDR3 totals 17 residues. The CDR3 sequence is CASSFTRTDTSSYEQYF. CDR3 nucleotides: TGTGCCAGCAGTTTCACCCGGACAGATACGAGCTCCTACGAGCAGTACTTC.

This clonotype was recorded at least ten times. The chain has TRBV12-3 or TRBV12-4 and TRBJ2-1; D uncertain. CDR3 length equals 19 residues. The germline V and J ends were trimmed by 4 bases and 6 bases, with 28 bases remaining between them. DNA for the CDR3: TGTGCCAGCAGTTCATCCCCCGGAAGCGTTAGAAGCGAGGCCAATGAGCAGTTCTTC. It is translated as CASSSSPGSVRSEANEQFF.

In regard to this clonotype: A single base separates this from a much larger clone, so it may be a read error. This chain links TRBV24-1 with TRBJ2-1; D remains ambiguous. There are 12 residues in the CDR3. The ends were cut back, 1 base at V and 6 bases at J, with 3 bases in the middle. CDR1 and CDR2 (germline): KGHDR, SFDVKD. The CDR3 DNA follows: TGTGCCACCAGTGATTTACGCAATGAGCAGTTCTTC. Amino acids: CATSDLRNEQFF.

This clonotype was observed many times. This sequence joins TRBV5-6 and TRBJ1-5, with 9 bases fitting TRBD1. Germline trimming cut 4 bases from V and 7 bases from J; bases unmatched to any gene: 9. CDR1 SGHDT and CDR2 YYEEEE come from the germline V gene. The CDR3 has 15 residues. The CDR3 sequence: CASSSPRDREQPQHF. Written as DNA, the CDR3 is TGTGCCAGCAGCAGCCCCCGGGACAGGGAACAGCCCCAGCATTTT.

This clonotype was seen repeatedly, ten times or more. This chain connects TRBV20-1 to TRBJ2-7, with no clear D. Trimming pared 3 bases from V and 6 bases from J, leaving 12 bases between. The CDR3 spans 12 residues. Germline V gene lookup returns CDR1 DFQATT and CDR2 SNEGSKA (reference sequence). In nucleotides, the CDR3 is TGCAGTGCTAGTGTAGGGTTAGGCGAGCAGTACTTC. Translated, it gives CSASVGLGEQYF.

This clonotype was found a few times. The V gene is TRBV20-1, the J gene TRBJ2-5, with 13 nucleotides matching TRBD2. This CDR3 is 15 amino acids long. The V gene's germline CDR1 is DFQATT and CDR2 SNEGSKA (reference sequence). Trimming cost V 5 bases and J 2 bases; bases outside gene matches: 5. CDR3 loop: CSARLGLAGQETQYF. The DNA for the CDR3 is TGCAGTGCTCGATTGGGACTAGCGGGGCAAGAGACCCAGTACTTC.

This chain links TRBV28 with TRBJ2-1; the match to TRBD2 covers 9 bases. From germline, CDR1 is MDHEN and CDR2 SYDVKM. This CDR3 has 19 residues. V was clipped by 2 bases and J by 5 bases; unmatched bases: 16. CDR3 residues: CASSLHPLRDSGGDNEQFF. DNA of the CDR3: TGTGCCAGCAGTTTACACCCCCTAAGGGATAGCGGGGGAGACAATGAGCAGTTCTTC. Together with reference TRBV28 and TRBJ2-1, the CDR3 gives the full variable domain: DVKVTQSSRYLVKRTGEKVFLECVQDMDHENMFWYRQDPGLGLRLIYFSYDVKMKEKGDIPEGYSVSREKKERFSLILESASTNQTSMYLCASSLHPLRDSGGDNEQFFGPGTRLTVL.

This clonotype was counted only a few times. The rearrangement uses TRBV4-3 and TRBJ2-5; D gene unclear. Trimming stripped 1 base from V and 7 bases from J, with 4 bases between. The CDR3 covers 11 residues. Germline CDR1 is LGHNA and CDR2 is YSLEER. The CDR3 DNA follows: TGCGCCAGCAGCCAAGGACGGACCCAGTACTTC. Protein sequence: CASSQGRTQYF.

This clonotype was recorded many times. The J gene is TRBJ1-1, the V gene TRBV5-1, with 9 nucleotides matching TRBD1. This CDR3 comprises 16 residues. With 5 bases clipped from V and 0 bases from J, the junction kept 8 bases outside the gene matches. Germline V lookup: CDR1 SGHRS, CDR2 YFSETQ. CDR3 coding DNA: TGCGCCAGCAGGTCCGGGACAGGGCAAATGAACACTGAAGCTTTCTTT. Protein product: CASRSGTGQMNTEAFF. Full variable domain (missing parts from reference TRBV5-1 and TRBJ1-1): KAGVTQTPRYLIKTRGQQVTLSCSPISGHRSVSWYQQTPGQGLQFLFEYFSETQRNKGNFPGRFSGRQFSNSRSEMNVSTLELGDSALYLCASRSGTGQMNTEAFFGQGTRLTVV.

Turning to this clonotype: A far larger clone is one nucleotide away, so this likely arose from a read error. The chain combines TRBV6-2 or TRBV6-3 with TRBJ2-7; weak D call: TRBD1 (6 bases). The CDR3 has 15 amino acids. Germline lookup yields CDR1 MNHEY and CDR2 SVGEGT. V lost 5 bases to trimming and J lost 3 bases, with 17 bases between them. The CDR3 protein is CASSEWGTRVYEQYF. CDR3 bases: TGTGCCAGCAGTGAATGGGGGACAAGGGTCTACGAGCAGTACTTC.